This T cell receptor beta chain was identified in a study of OX40 agonist ivuxolimab in advanced cancers. Study-level background: Ivuxolimab, an antibody acting as an agonist of OX40 (CD134), was used to treat patients.

Sequencing used immunoSEQ multiplex PCR; TCRdb keeps in-frame clones, though not all of them. The sample contains 55,000 to 65,000 clones, 85% of which appear only once. The sample was CD4+ or CD8+ T cells sorted from blood, taken in a trial of the OX40 agonist ivuxolimab. This receptor was obtained from an adult with an advanced solid tumor such as melanoma, head and neck, liver or kidney cancer.

DNA for the CDR3: TGTGCCAGCAGCTTGGGGGCAGCAACTAATGAAAAACTGTTTTTT. It yields the protein CASSLGAATNEKLFF. The rearrangement joins TRBV5-6 to TRBJ1-4; no clear D. The germline V gene encodes CDR1 SGHDT and CDR2 YYEEEE. The CDR3 is 15 residues long. Trimming left V 0 bases short and J 0 bases short, with 6 bases between. Looking up the rest from reference TRBV5-6 and TRBJ1-4 gives the full variable domain: DAGVTQSPTHLIKTRGQQVTLRCSPKSGHDTVSWYQQALGQGPQFIFQYYEEEERQRGNFPDRFSGHQFPNYSSELNVNALLLGDSALYLCASSLGAATNEKLFFGSGTQLSVL.